This T cell receptor beta chain was profiled in a study of cytomegalovirus exposure and HLA in healthy donors. In the PCR, 60 Vbeta and 13 Jbeta primers were used. Repertoires were generated with immunoSEQ multiplex PCR, while TCRdb's copy carries only in-frame clones and drops some. Of over 150,000 clones in the sample, roughly 67% were seen once. This CDR3 contains 15 residues. From germline, CDR1 is SGHTA and CDR2 FQGTGA. Germline trimming cut 5 bases from V and 7 bases from J; bases unmatched to any gene: 11. This receptor was identified in a woman aged 18-35 years in good health and CMV-seropositive. The chain combines TRBV7-3 with TRBJ1-2, with 9 nucleotides matching TRBD1. Sequencing was carried out using PBMCs. As DNA, the CDR3 is TGTGCCAGCAGCCCGACCACCGGGACAGGGTTTGGCTACACCTTC. It specifies CASSPTTGTGFGYTF. Looking up the rest from reference TRBV7-3 and TRBJ1-2 gives the full variable domain: GAGVSQTPSNKVTEKGKYVELRCDPISGHTALYWYRQSLGQGPEFLIYFQGTGAADDSGLPNDRFFAVRPEGSVSTLKIQRTERGDSAVYLCASSPTTGTGFGYTFGSGTRLTVV.